Included here is one T cell receptor beta chain sequence, with context. This CDR3 spans 15 amino acids. V was trimmed by 1 base and J by 0 bases, leaving 7 bases between them. The germline gives CDR1 SGHTA, CDR2 FQGNSA. There were TCR beta CDR3 regions amplified from RNA transcripts. Carried out on the TCR CDR3, a first-round RT-PCR used the HTBI primer set. TCRdb fed the multiplex PCR reads into MiXCR, producing one record per CDR3 protein. The sample lists around 340,000 distinct CDR3 sequences; roughly a sixth were seen once. These data originate in a study of T cells in Graves' hyperthyroidism and ophthalmopathy.

The sequence derives from a woman aged 25 to 39 with Graves' hyperthyroidism that later progressed to Graves' ophthalmopathy. The sequenced sample was blood. This chain connects TRBV7-2 to TRBJ1-3; D ambiguous. CDR3 DNA sequence: TGTGCCAGCAGCTTAGAGCACAGCTCTGGAAACACCATATATTTT. It specifies CASSLEHSSGNTIYF.